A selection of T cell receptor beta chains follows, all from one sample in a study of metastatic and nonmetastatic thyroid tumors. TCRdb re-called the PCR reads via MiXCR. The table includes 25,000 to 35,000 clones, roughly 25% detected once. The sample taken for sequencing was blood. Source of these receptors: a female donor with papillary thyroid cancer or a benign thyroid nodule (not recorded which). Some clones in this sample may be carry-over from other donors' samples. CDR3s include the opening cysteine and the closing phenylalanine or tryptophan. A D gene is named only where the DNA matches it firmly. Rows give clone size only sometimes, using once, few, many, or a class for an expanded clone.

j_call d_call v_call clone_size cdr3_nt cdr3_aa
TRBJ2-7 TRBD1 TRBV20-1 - TGCAGCCAACTGGCGTTAGACAGGGTTGACGAGCAGTACTTC CSQLALDRVDEQYF
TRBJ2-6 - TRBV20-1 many TGCAGTGCTAGAGATAGGACTGGGGCCAACGTCCTGACTTTC CSARDRTGANVLTF
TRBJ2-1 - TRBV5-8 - TGTGCCAGCAGCTTGGAGGGAAGAGGGGAGCAGTTCTTC CASSLEGRGEQFF
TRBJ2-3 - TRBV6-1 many TGTGCCAGCAGTGAAGTTCCCCCTGGAGGGTCGGACACAGATACGCAGTATTTT CASSEVPPGGSDTDTQYF
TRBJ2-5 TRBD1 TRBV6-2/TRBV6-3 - TGTGCCAGCAGTTACGTGGGGACAGTAGGCATTTTGAAGACCCAGTACTTC CASSYVGTVGILKTQYF
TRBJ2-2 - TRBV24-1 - TGTGCCACGAGTGAGGGGGGACGCACCGGGGAGCGGTTTTTT CATSEGGRTGERFF
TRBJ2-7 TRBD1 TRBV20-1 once TGCATTGCCCGGGGGACAGGGGATCCCTACGATCAGTACTTC CIARGTGDPYDQYF
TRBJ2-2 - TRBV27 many TGTGCCAGCTCCTTCAGCGGGAACACCGGGGAGCTGTTTTTT CASSFSGNTGELFF
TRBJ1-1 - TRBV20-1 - TGCAGTGCTAGAGGCGCGGATATTGAAGCTTTCTTT CSARGADIEAFF
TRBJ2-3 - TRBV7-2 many TGTGCCAGCAGCGTCACTAGTGATCCTAGCACAGATACGCAGTATTTT CASSVTSDPSTDTQYF
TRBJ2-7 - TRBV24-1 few TGTGCCACCAGTGATAATACGGGGCCCTACGAGCAGTACTTC CATSDNTGPYEQYF
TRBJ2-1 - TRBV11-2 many TGTGCCAGCAGCTCCCGGTCGGAGAATCCCCCCAATGAGCAGTTCTTC CASSSRSENPPNEQFF
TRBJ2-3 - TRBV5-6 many TGTGCCAGCAGCTTAGCCCCCTTAGGGGCAGATACGCAGTATTTT CASSLAPLGADTQYF
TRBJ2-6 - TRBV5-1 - TGCGCCAGCAGCTTGGGGGCTGGGGCCAACGTCCTGACTTTC CASSLGAGANVLTF
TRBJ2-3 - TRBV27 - TGTGCCAGCAGTTTAAGCGCCGATAGCAAAGGTACGCCGTATTTT CASSLSADSKGTPYF
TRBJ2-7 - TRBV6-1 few TGTGCCAGCGGGCGACCGGGGACAAGCTCCTACGAGCAGTACTTC CASGRPGTSSYEQYF
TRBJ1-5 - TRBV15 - TGTGCCACCAGCAGAGAAAGGGGCACTCAGCCCCAGCATTTT CATSRERGTQPQHF
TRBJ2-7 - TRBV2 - TGTGCCAGCAGTGATCGAGAAGGCCCCGTGGGCTACGAGCAGTACTTC CASSDREGPVGYEQYF
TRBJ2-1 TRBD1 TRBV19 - TGTGCCAGTAGTGGGACAGCAATTTCCTCCGAGCAGTTCTTC CASSGTAISSEQFF
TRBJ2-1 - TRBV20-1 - TGCAGTACCTATCCTGGGGGCAATGAGCAGTTCTTC CSTYPGGNEQFF
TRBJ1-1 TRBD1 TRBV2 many TGTGCCAGCAACGTTATATTCCCGGGACAGGGTCAGACTGAAGCTTTCTTT CASNVIFPGQGQTEAFF
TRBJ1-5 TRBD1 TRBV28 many TGTGCCAGCAGTTTACTTGGACAGGGGGCTCAGCCCCAGCATTTT CASSLLGQGAQPQHF
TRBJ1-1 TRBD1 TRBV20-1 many TGCAGTGCCCCGGACAGGGTGAGGGGTGCTTTCTTT CSAPDRVRGAFF
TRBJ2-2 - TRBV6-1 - TGTGCCAGCTTTCGCGGGCTGACGAACACCGGGGAGCTGTTTTTT CASFRGLTNTGELFF
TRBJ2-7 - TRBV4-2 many TGTGCCAGCAGCCAAGGTGCCAATTCCTACGAGCAGTACTTC CASSQGANSYEQYF
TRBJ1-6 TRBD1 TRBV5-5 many TGTGCCAGCAGCGTGACAGGGGGCGGAAATTCACCCCTCCACTTT CASSVTGGGNSPLHF
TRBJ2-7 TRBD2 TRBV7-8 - TGTGCCAGCAGCTTAATTACTGGGGCTAGCGGTCCCTACGAGCAGTACTTC CASSLITGASGPYEQYF
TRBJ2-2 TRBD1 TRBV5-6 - TGTGCCAGCAGCCACCGGGACAGGGAGGACGGGGAGCTGTTTTTT CASSHRDREDGELFF
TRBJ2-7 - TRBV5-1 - TGCGCCAGCAGCTTGGCCCCAGGGGGAGGTTACGAGCAGTACTTC CASSLAPGGGYEQYF
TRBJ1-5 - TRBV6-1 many TGTGCCAGCAGTGAAGCGGGGGGTCACATCAATCAGCCCCAGCATTTT CASSEAGGHINQPQHF
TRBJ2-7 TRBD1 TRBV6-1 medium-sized TGTGCCTTGGCAGGCATCCGGGACAGCTCCTACGAGCAGTACTTC CALAGIRDSSYEQYF
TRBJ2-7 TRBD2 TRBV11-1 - TGTGCCAGCAGCGGAGGGACTAGCGGCCGTTTCTACGAGCAGTACTTC CASSGGTSGRFYEQYF
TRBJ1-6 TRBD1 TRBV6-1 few TGTGCCAGCAGTGATCGACAGGGGCGGGGTTCACCCCTCCACTTT CASSDRQGRGSPLHF
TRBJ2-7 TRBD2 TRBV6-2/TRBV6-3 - TGTGCCAGCAGTTACGTACACAAATGGACTAGCGAGAGCTCCTACGAGCAGTACTTC CASSYVHKWTSESSYEQYF
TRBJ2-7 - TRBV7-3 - TGTGCCAGCAGCTTAATGGGTGGATACGAGCAGTACTTC CASSLMGGYEQYF
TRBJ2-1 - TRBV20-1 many TGCAGTGTTCTTCCCCTCGGCGATGAGCAGTTCTTC CSVLPLGDEQFF
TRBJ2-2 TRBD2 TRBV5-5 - TGTGCCAGCAGCAAGGGGACTAGCGTCACCGGGGAGCTGTTTTTT CASSKGTSVTGELFF
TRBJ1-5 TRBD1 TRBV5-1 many TGCGCCAGCAGCGAACAGGGGGCTGGCAATCAGCCCCAGCATTTT CASSEQGAGNQPQHF
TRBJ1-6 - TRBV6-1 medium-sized TGTGCCAGCAGTTGCGACCACTTT CASSCDHF
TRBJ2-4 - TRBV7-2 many TGTGCCAGCAGCTTAAGGGATGGCTACCTAGCCAAAAACATTCAGTACTTC CASSLRDGYLAKNIQYF
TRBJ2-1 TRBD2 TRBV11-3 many TGTGCCAGCAGACCGGGACTAGGGGAGAATGAGCAGTTCTTC CASRPGLGENEQFF
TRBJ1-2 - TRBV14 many TGTGCCAGCAGCCAATCGACAGCCTCCTATGGCTACACCTTC CASSQSTASYGYTF
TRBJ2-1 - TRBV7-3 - TGTGCCAGCAGCTTACCAGCGGGCTACTACAATGAGCAGTTCTTC CASSLPAGYYNEQFF
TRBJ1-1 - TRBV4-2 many TGTGCCAGCAGCCAAGAGTGGGGCACTGAAGCTTTCTTT CASSQEWGTEAFF
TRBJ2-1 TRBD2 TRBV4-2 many TGTGCCAGCAGCCAAAAAGCGGGAGCAATAAGGTACAATGAGCAGTTCTTC CASSQKAGAIRYNEQFF
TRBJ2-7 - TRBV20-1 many TGCAGTGCTAGAAGTCTCCTAGAAAGGACAGCACTGCTGAAGCAGTACTTC CSARSLLERTALLKQYF
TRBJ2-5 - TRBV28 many TGTGCCAGCATACTATCTTCGGAGGGCAGGGAGACCCAGTACTTC CASILSSEGRETQYF
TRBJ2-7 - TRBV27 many TGTGCCAGCAGATATAGGGGGATCTCCTACGAGCAGTACTTC CASRYRGISYEQYF
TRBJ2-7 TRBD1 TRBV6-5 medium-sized TGTGCCAGCAGTTACTCATTGGACAGGATCTACGAGCAGTACTTC CASSYSLDRIYEQYF
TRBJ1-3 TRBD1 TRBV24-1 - TGTGCCACCAGTGATCAGGCCTTACTTGACAGGGAGGTGTGCGGATTCACCATATATTTT CATSDQALLDREVCGFTIYF
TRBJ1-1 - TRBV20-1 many TGCAGTGCTAGAGATCTTAGCAGGCCGGCTTTCTTT CSARDLSRPAFF
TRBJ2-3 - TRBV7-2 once TGTGCCAGCAGCTTAGACGTCGGAACCGATTCGCAGAATTTT CASSLDVGTDSQNF
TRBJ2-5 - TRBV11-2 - TGTGCCAGCATCTTAGCTAGTACAGCCCAAGAGACCCAGTACTTC CASILASTAQETQYF
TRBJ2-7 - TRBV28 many TGTGCCAGCGGTGGCTTGTCCTACGAGCAGTACTTC CASGGLSYEQYF
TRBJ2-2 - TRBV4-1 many TGCGCCAGCAGCCAAGGAGCTTTGAACACCGGGGAGCTGTTTTTT CASSQGALNTGELFF